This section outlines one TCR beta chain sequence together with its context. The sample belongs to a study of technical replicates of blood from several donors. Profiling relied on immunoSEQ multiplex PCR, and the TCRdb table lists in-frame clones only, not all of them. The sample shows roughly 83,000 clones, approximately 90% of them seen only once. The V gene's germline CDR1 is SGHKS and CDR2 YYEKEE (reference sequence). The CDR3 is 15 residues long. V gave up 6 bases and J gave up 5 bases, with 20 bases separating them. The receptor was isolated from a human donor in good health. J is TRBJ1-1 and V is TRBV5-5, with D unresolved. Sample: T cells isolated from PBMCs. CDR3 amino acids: CASTLTLGETTEAFF. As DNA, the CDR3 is TGTGCCAGCACCCTAACCCTCGGGGAGACGACTGAAGCTTTCTTT.